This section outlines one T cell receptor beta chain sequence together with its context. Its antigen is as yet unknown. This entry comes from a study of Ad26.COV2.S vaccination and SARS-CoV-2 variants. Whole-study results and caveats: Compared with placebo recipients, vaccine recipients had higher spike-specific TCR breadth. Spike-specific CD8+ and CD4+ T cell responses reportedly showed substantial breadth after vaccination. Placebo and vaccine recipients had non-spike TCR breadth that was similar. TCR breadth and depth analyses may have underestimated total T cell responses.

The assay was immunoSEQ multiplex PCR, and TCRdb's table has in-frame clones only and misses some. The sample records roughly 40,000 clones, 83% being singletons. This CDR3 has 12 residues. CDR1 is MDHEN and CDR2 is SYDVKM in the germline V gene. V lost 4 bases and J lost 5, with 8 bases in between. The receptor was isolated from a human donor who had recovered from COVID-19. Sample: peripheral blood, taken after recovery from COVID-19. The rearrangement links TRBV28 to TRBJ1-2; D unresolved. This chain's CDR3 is CASSSTEYGYTF. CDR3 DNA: TGTGCCAGCAGTTCGACGGAGTATGGCTACACCTTC.